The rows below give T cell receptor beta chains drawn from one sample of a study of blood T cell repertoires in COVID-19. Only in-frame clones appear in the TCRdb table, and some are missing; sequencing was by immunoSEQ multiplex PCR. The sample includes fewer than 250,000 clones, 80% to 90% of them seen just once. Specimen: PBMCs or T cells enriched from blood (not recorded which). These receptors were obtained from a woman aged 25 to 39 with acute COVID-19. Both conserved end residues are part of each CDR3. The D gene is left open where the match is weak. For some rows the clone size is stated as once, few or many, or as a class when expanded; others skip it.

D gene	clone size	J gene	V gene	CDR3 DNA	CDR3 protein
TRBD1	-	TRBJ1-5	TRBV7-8	TGTGCCAGCAGCTCGGGACAGAGAAATAGCAATCAGCCCCAGCATTTT	CASSSGQRNSNQPQHF
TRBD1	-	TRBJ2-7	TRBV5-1	TGCGCCAGCAGCTGGGGGACAGTCTCCTACGAGCAGTACTTC	CASSWGTVSYEQYF
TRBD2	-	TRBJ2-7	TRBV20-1	TGCAGTGCTAGTCACAGCGGGGCGTACGAGCAGTACTTC	CSASHSGAYEQYF
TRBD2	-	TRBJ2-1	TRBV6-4	TGTGCCAGCAGTGACTCCCTAGCGGGGTCTAGGAATGAGCAGTTCTTC	CASSDSLAGSRNEQFF
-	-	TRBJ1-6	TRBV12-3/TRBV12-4	TGTGCCGCACAAGTAACGGAGAATTCACCCCTCCACTTT	CAAQVTENSPLHF
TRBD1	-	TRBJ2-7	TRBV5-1	TGCGCCAGCAGCTGGACAGGTTACCCCTCGAGCTCCTACGAGCAGTACTTC	CASSWTGYPSSSYEQYF
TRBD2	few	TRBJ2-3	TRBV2	TGTGCCAGCAAAGGAAGCGGGGGCACAGATACGCAGTATTTT	CASKGSGGTDTQYF
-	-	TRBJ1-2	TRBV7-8	TGTGCCAGCAGCTTAGCGGAGGGGAACTATGGCTACACCTTC	CASSLAEGNYGYTF
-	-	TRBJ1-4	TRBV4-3	TGCGCCAGCAGCCAAGAAGGAGTCGGGGAAAAACTGTTTTTT	CASSQEGVGEKLFF
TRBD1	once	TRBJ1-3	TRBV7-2	TGTGCCAGCAGCTCAACAGGGGAGTCTGGAAACACCATATATTTT	CASSSTGESGNTIYF
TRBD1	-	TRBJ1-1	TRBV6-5	TGTGCCAGCAGTCTCCAGGGGGTGGGCACTGAAGCTTTCTTT	CASSLQGVGTEAFF
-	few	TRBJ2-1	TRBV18	TGTGCCAGCTCACCCCTTGGTGGCGGTGAGCAGTTCTTC	CASSPLGGGEQFF
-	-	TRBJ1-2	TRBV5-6	TGTGCCAGCAGCCACAGGGATAACTATGGCTACACCTTC	CASSHRDNYGYTF
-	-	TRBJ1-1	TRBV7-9	TGTGCCAGCAGCCCCCTTATTGTTAGTGGTCCTGAAGCTTTCTTT	CASSPLIVSGPEAFF
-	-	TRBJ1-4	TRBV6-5	TGTGCCAGCAGTTACTCAGGGGGGGCAACTAATGAAAAACTGTTTTTT	CASSYSGGATNEKLFF
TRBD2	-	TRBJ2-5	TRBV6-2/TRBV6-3	TGTGCCAGCAGTCCGACTAGCGCGCAAGAGACCCAGTACTTC	CASSPTSAQETQYF
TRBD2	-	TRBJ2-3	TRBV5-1	TGCGCCAGCAGCTGGCGGGGTGACAGCGGGGCTAGCACAGATACGCAGTATTTT	CASSWRGDSGASTDTQYF
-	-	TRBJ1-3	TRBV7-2	TGTGCCAGCAGCACAGGGATGATCTCTGGAAACACCATATATTTT	CASSTGMISGNTIYF
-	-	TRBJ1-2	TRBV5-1	TGCGCCAGCAGCTTGGAAATGCGGGGATATGGCTACACCTTC	CASSLEMRGYGYTF